This T cell receptor (beta chain) was obtained from a study of lymphopenia after photon versus proton radiotherapy. Trimming cost V 11 bases and J 3 bases, with 26 bases left between them. The germline V gene has CDR1 SEHNR and CDR2 FQNEAQ (reference sequence). This CDR3 has 16 residues. Findings and caveats of the study: Post-nadir TCR diversity decline inversely tracked overall survival among those who died. Relative stability marked proton patients; photon patients lost diversity and naive cells. Only patients who died were analyzed for survival; proton advantage is unproven. After the lymphocyte nadir, photon-treated repertoires showed oligoclonal expansion, especially of CD8+ Temra cells.

This table comes from immunoSEQ multiplex PCR, and its TCRdb copy is limited to in-frame clones, with some not included. The table shows 25,000 or so clones, with approximately 85% occurring only once. On this clone itself: Its antigen remains unidentified.

This rearrangement joins TRBV7-9 to TRBJ2-7; possible D gene TRBD2, 5 bases. This TCR derives from a man younger than 40 with gastric cancer. Sequencing was performed on peripheral blood, taken from a patient treated with photon-based radiotherapy. The CDR3 loop is CAEPQQPRGSIYEQYF. The CDR3 region has the DNA TGTGCCGAGCCACAGCAGCCGCGAGGGAGTATCTACGAGCAGTACTTC.